Following are 21 T cell receptor beta chains from one sample sequenced in a study of blood T cell repertoires in COVID-19. The method was immunoSEQ multiplex PCR; TCRdb's version includes in-frame clones alone and lacks a portion of them. The sample carries about 190,000 clones, approximately 91% recorded once. The sample consisted of peripheral blood. The receptors originated from a young man with active or convalescent COVID-19.

The chain links TRBV30 to TRBJ1-3; D perhaps matches TRBD1 (5 bases). In germline, CDR1 is GTSNPN, CDR2 SVGIG (reference sequence). V was shortened by 3 bases and J by 4 bases, with 13 bases between the two germline ends. This CDR3 is built from 14 residues. This CDR3 reads CAWRTRVSGNTIYF. The CDR3, as DNA: TGTGCCTGGAGAACCAGGGTTTCGGGAAACACCATATATTTT.

The chain links TRBV30 to TRBJ1-6; D ambiguous. Germline CDR1 GTSNPN, CDR2 SVGIG (reference sequence). The CDR3 sequence is 14 residues long. Trimming cost V 2 bases and J 6 bases, with 11 bases left between them. Here the CDR3 reads CAWSTGSFNSPLHF. The CDR3 DNA is TGTGCCTGGAGTACCGGGAGTTTTAATTCACCCCTCCACTTT.

The chain couples TRBV3-1 (or the pseudogene TRBV3-2) to TRBJ2-5; D unresolved. The V gene lost 1 base and the J gene lost 2 bases, with 14 bases spanning the gap. CDR1 and CDR2 (germline): LGHDT, YNNKEL (reference sequence). This CDR3 contains 16 residues. The CDR3 spells CASSQAPGPAQETQYF. The CDR3 coding sequence is TGTGCCAGCAGCCAAGCGCCGGGTCCAGCACAAGAGACCCAGTACTTC.

This chain joins TRBV18 and TRBJ1-1; a possible D gene is TRBD1 (5 bases). Deletions cut 0 bases from V and 6 bases from J, with 17 bases between. Germline CDR1 reads KGHSH; CDR2 reads LQKENI. The CDR3 loop spans 16 amino acids. CDR3 protein: CASSPPPQGAGAEAFF. CDR3 coding DNA: TGTGCCAGCTCACCACCGCCTCAGGGCGCGGGAGCTGAAGCTTTCTTT. The variable domain in full, completed from reference TRBV18 and TRBJ1-1, reads NAGVMQNPRHLVRRRGQEARLRCSPMKGHSHVYWYRQLPEEGLKFMVYLQKENIIDESGMPKERFSAEFPKEGPSILRIQQVVRGDSAAYFCASSPPPQGAGAEAFFGQGTRLTVV.

This clone appeared a few times. The chain joins TRBV30 to TRBJ1-6; no clear D gene. The germline V gene has CDR1 GTSNPN and CDR2 SVGIG (reference sequence). Trimming took off 0 bases at V and 7 bases at J, with 16 bases between the two ends. This CDR3 contains 16 residues. Here the CDR3 reads CAWSVAASWENSPLHF. CDR3 nucleotides: TGTGCCTGGAGTGTTGCGGCATCCTGGGAGAATTCACCCCTCCACTTT.

This chain joins TRBV7-8 and TRBJ2-3; 10 bases are a match to TRBD2. Trimming removed 3 bases from V and 9 bases from J; junction bases left unmatched: 12. The CDR3 is 16 amino acids. Germline V gives CDR1 SGHVS, CDR2 FQNEAQ. For the CDR3, the DNA is TGTGCCAGCAGCTTCCCTAGCGGGAGAGGAGGTGGGACGCAGTATTTT. Its protein product is CASSFPSGRGGGTQYF.

This sequence joins TRBV6-5 and TRBJ1-3; possibly TRBD1 for D (6 bases). The V end lost 5 bases, the J end lost 2 bases, and 7 bases lay between the germline ends. This CDR3 contains 13 residues. CDR1 and CDR2 (germline): MNHEY, SVGAGI. CDR3 in amino acids: CASSNRAGNTIYF. The CDR3 DNA reads as TGTGCCAGCAGTAACAGGGCTGGAAACACCATATATTTT.

The chain employs TRBV12-3 or TRBV12-4 and TRBJ1-2; D not resolved. There are 12 residues in the CDR3. Trimming took off 5 bases at V and 0 bases at J, with 4 bases between the two ends. The CDR3 DNA follows: TGTGCCAGCAGTCTTACTAACTATGGCTACACCTTC. This encodes CASSLTNYGYTF.

The genes are TRBV10-3 and TRBJ2-3, with TRBD1 identical over 10 bases. The V gene's germline CDR1 is ENHRY and CDR2 SYGVKD. The CDR3 totals 14 residues. V was pared by 4 bases and J by 4 bases, with 2 bases of the junction left unmatched. CDR3 loop: CAISGDRGADTQYF. CDR3 DNA: TGTGCCATCAGTGGGGACAGGGGAGCAGATACGCAGTATTTT.

The rearrangement links TRBV30 to TRBJ1-5; D perhaps matches TRBD1 (5 bases). This CDR3 is built from 13 residues. V was clipped by 2 bases and J by 5 bases, with 10 bases between them. Germline assignment: CDR1 GTSNPN and CDR2 SVGIG (reference sequence). DNA of the CDR3: TGTGCCTGGAGTATGCAGGGTTATCAGCCCCAGCATTTT. This sequence encodes CAWSMQGYQPQHF.

This clone appeared a single time. V usage is TRBV7-8 and J usage is TRBJ1-1; unclear D gene. The CDR3 sequence is 13 residues long. Deletions cut 5 bases from V and 1 base from J, with 8 bases between. In germline, CDR1 is SGHVS, CDR2 FQNEAQ. The DNA of the CDR3 is TGTGCCAGCAGCCACGGGAAGAACACTGAAGCTTTCTTT. Amino acids: CASSHGKNTEAFF.

The chain links TRBV9 to TRBJ2-7; TRBD2 aligns across 12 bases. V dropped 0 bases and J dropped 3; count of bases not matched to a gene: 7. This CDR3 has 17 amino acids. Germline V lookup: CDR1 SGDLS, CDR2 YYNGEE. The chain's CDR3 is CASSVGQTSGSLYEQYF. Here the CDR3 DNA reads TGTGCCAGCAGCGTAGGGCAGACTAGCGGGAGCCTCTACGAGCAGTACTTC.

This rearrangement joins TRBV7-2 to TRBJ1-1; D is unclear. The length of the CDR3 is 13 residues. Trimming removed 0 bases from V and 5 bases from J, with 7 bases in between. Germline CDR1 and CDR2: SGHTA and FQGNSA. The CDR3 bases are TGTGCCAGCAGCTTAGCGTCCCTAACTGAAGCTTTCTTT. Protein sequence: CASSLASLTEAFF.

The genes are TRBV6-1 and TRBJ1-1; possibly TRBD1 for D (5 bases). V dropped 3 bases and J dropped 0 bases, with 11 bases sitting between them. This CDR3 is 15 amino acids long. The germline V gene encodes CDR1 MNHNS and CDR2 SASEGT. The CDR3 region has the DNA TGTGCCAGCAGTGACGGACACTCCCTGAACACTGAAGCTTTCTTT. It translates to CASSDGHSLNTEAFF.

The rearrangement links TRBV1 to TRBJ2-2; the listed D gene, TRBD2, was not tested against the DNA. TRBV1 is a documented pseudogene. The CDR3 has 17 residues. This CDR3 reads CTSSHGTSGTNTGELFF. For the CDR3, the DNA is TGCACCAGCAGCCACGGGACTAGCGGGACGAACACCGGGGAGCTGTTTTTT.

This clone was found once. The rearrangement links TRBV9 to TRBJ1-1; 7 bases are a match to TRBD1. The germline CDR1 and CDR2 sequences are SGDLS and YYNGEE. The CDR3 has 13 amino acids. V trimming: 4 bases; J trimming: 6 bases; junction bases outside the gene matches: 6. CDR3 nucleotides: TGTGCCAGCAGCCGAACGACAGGGTCTGAAGCTTTCTTT. Amino acids: CASSRTTGSEAFF.

V and J are TRBV18 and TRBJ2-5; TRBD1 aligns across 7 bases. The CDR3 sequence is 14 residues long. V trimming: 2 bases; J trimming: 4 bases; junction bases outside the gene matches: 4. Germline CDR1 KGHSH, CDR2 LQKENI. The CDR3 nucleotides are TGTGCCAGCTCACCAGGGACAGAGATAGAGACCCAGTACTTC. Encoded protein: CASSPGTEIETQYF.

This chain joins TRBV6-5 and TRBJ2-7; 10 bases map to TRBD2. V shed 7 bases, J shed 3 bases, and the junction held 9 bases outside the gene matches. Germline V CDR1 and CDR2: MNHEY, SVGAGI. CDR3 length equals 15 residues. The CDR3 nucleotides read TGTGCCAGCACGCGGCTAGCGGGAGATTTCTACGAGCAGTACTTC. Translation gives CASTRLAGDFYEQYF.

This chain uses TRBV11-3 with TRBJ2-7; D is possibly TRBD1 (5 bases). Germline V gene sequence: CDR1 SGHNT, CDR2 YENEEA. V shed 0 bases and J shed 3 bases, with 6 bases lying between them. The CDR3 sequence is 13 residues long. The CDR3 loop reads CASSLDRGYEQYF. The DNA for the CDR3 is TGTGCCAGCAGCTTAGATAGGGGCTACGAGCAGTACTTC.

The chain recombines TRBV24-1 with TRBJ1-6; 7 bases are shared with TRBD1. The trim removed 5 bases at V and 6 bases at J, leaving 18 bases unmatched. The CDR3 spans 19 residues. Germline assignment: CDR1 KGHDR and CDR2 SFDVKD. CDR3 in DNA: TGTGCCACCAGTGCTCCGGGACAGCGGTCCTCCTACGTTAATTCACCCCTCCACTTT. The encoded protein is CATSAPGQRSSYVNSPLHF.

The rearrangement uses TRBV7-3 and TRBJ1-2; TRBD1 aligns across 9 bases. Trimming took 6 bases from V and 8 from J; bases not matched to a gene: 7. Germline assignment: CDR1 SGHTA and CDR2 FQGTGA. The CDR3 has 13 residues. The CDR3 coding sequence is TGTGCCAGCAGTCAACAGGGGGCTAAGGGCTACACCTTC. This gives the protein CASSQQGAKGYTF. The entire variable domain, with the rest obtained from reference TRBV7-3 and TRBJ1-2, is as follows: GAGVSQTPSNKVTEKGKYVELRCDPISGHTALYWYRQSLGQGPEFLIYFQGTGAADDSGLPNDRFFAVRPEGSVSTLKIQRTERGDSAVYLCASSQQGAKGYTFGSGTRLTVV.